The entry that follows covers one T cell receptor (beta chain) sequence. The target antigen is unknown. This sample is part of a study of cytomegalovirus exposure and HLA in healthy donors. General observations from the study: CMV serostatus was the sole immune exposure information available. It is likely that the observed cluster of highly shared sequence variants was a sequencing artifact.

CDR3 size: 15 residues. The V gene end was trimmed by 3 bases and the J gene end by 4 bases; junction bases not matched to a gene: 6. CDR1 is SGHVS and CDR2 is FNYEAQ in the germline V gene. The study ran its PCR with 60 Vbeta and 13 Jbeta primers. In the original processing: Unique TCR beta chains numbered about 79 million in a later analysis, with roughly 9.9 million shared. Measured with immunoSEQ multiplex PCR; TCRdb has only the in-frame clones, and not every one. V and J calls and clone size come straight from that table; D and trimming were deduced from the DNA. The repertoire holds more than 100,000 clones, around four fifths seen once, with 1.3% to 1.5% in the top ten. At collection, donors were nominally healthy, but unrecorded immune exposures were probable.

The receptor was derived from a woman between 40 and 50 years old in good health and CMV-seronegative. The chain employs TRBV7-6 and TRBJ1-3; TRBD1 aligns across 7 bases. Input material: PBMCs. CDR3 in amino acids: CASSFEGASGNTIYF. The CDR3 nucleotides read TGTGCCAGCAGCTTCGAGGGGGCGTCGGGAAACACCATATATTTT.